This TCR beta chain appears in the sequencing data of a study of CD8+ T cells in alopecia areata. It was cDNA, reverse transcribed from extracted RNA, that served as the sequencing template. Libraries were prepared by immunoSEQ multiplex PCR; TCRdb keeps only in-frame clonotypes and omits some of them. The sample holds roughly 180,000 clones, approximately 53% seen once. The CDR3 loop spans 14 amino acids. Germline V lookup: CDR1 MNHEY, CDR2 SMNVEV (reference sequence). The V gene lost 0 bases and the J gene lost 3 bases, with 5 bases spanning the gap. Regarding the study as a whole: While patients received tofacitinib, many expanded lesional clones remained present in scalp and blood.

Documented treatment: oral pan-JAK inhibitor, 5-10 mg twice daily. Concerning this clone: Its antigen is undetermined.

This receptor was taken from a human donor with alopecia areata. This chain links TRBV27 with TRBJ2-2, with no clear D. The sequenced sample was CD8+ T cells sorted from blood, obtained at week 24, from a patient treated with tofacitinib. CDR3 coding DNA: TGTGCCAGCAGTTTATCGGCGGACACCGGGGAGCTGTTTTTT. As protein: CASSLSADTGELFF.